This entry features one T cell receptor beta chain sequence. The sample is drawn from a study of blood T cell repertoires in COVID-19. The overall study: COVID-19 samples collected from the United States, Italy and Spain covered acute and convalescent phases. In each case, the material was cDNA or gDNA derived from T cells, B-cell-depleted T cells, or PBMCs.

CDR3 length: 13 amino acids. Per germline, CDR1 SQVTM and CDR2 ANQGSEA. With 0 bases removed from V and 4 bases from J, the gap between germline ends came to 9 bases. Original methodology: Cell counts per sample came from amplifying reference gene primers. TCRdb's copy holds only in-frame clones and misses some; the assay was immunoSEQ multiplex PCR. D and trimming were read from the DNA, whereas the V and J calls and clone size are those reported in that table. The table includes around 100,000 clones, roughly 88% detected once. V is TRBV29-1 and J is TRBJ2-5; possible D gene TRBD2, 6 bases. The sequenced material came from peripheral blood. This TCR was sampled from a woman in her 70s with acute or convalescent COVID-19. CDR3 sequence (DNA): TGCAGCGTTGAAGATGGGGGAGGAGAGACCCAGTACTTC. Protein: CSVEDGGGETQYF.